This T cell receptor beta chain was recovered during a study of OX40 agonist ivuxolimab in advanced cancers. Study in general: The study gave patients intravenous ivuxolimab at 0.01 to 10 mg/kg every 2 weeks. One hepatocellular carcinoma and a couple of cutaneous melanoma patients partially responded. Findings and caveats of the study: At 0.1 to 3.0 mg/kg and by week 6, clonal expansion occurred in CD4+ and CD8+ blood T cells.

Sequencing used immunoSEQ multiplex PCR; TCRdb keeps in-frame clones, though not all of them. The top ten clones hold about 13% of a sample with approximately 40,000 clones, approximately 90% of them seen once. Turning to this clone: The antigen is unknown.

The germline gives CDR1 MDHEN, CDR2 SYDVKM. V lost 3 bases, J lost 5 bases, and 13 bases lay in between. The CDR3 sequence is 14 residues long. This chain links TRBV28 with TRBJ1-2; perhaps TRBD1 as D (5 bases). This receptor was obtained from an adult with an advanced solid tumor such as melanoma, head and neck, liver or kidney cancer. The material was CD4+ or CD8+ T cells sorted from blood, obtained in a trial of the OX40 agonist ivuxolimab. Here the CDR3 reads CASSFPGLGYGYTF. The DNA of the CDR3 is TGTGCCAGCAGTTTCCCGGGGCTTGGGTATGGCTACACCTTC.